Below are 18 T cell receptor beta chains sequenced from a single sample in a study of T cell repertoires in cytomegalovirus infection. TCRdb reanalysed the reads using MiXCR and keeps one entry per CDR3 protein. The sample shows 150,000 to 200,000 distinct CDR3 sequences, roughly a sixth of them seen only once. The sequenced sample was CD8+ T cells from PBMCs. These receptors originate from a human donor in good health (CMV status not recorded). Some clones in this sample may be carry-over from other donors' samples.

As for this clonotype: The germline gene is not matched at one end of the junction; a read error may be the cause. The gene calls are TRBV9 and TRBJ1-2; possible D gene TRBD1, 5 bases. CDR1 is SGDLS, CDR2 YYNGEE, per germline. This CDR3 comprises 12 residues. CDR3 in DNA: TGTGCCAGCAGCGTGAGTAGGGACGGGCTTCTCTTC. It translates to CASSVSRDGLLF.

The gene calls are TRBV7-9 and TRBJ2-7; D possibly corresponds to TRBD2 (7 bases). CDR3 size: 17 residues. The germline V gene encodes CDR1 SEHNR and CDR2 FQNEAQ (reference sequence). V dropped 7 bases and J dropped 0 bases, with 22 bases sitting between them. The CDR3 region is CASIHTRGGDFSYEQYF. DNA of the CDR3: TGTGCCAGCATCCACACTAGGGGGGGGGATTTCTCCTACGAGCAGTACTTC.

The chain recombines TRBV28 with TRBJ1-4; D uncertain. The CDR3 contains 15 residues. Per germline, CDR1 MDHEN and CDR2 SYDVKM. Trimming took 3 bases from V and 8 from J, leaving 16 bases between them. This CDR3 reads CASSLMGYREEKLFF. In DNA, the CDR3 is TGTGCCAGCAGTTTGATGGGGTACCGGGAAGAAAAACTGTTTTTT.

This chain connects TRBV2 to TRBJ2-1, with D perhaps TRBD2 (5 bases). Germline loops: CDR1 SNHLY, CDR2 FYNNEI. Trimming shortened V by 2 bases and J by 10 bases, and 18 bases separated the two germline ends. This CDR3 is 15 amino acids long. The CDR3 DNA reads TGTGCCAGCAGTGAATGGGTGGGAGCCGCAGTAGAGCAGTTCTTC. It codes for CASSEWVGAAVEQFF.

The chain has TRBV7-6 and TRBJ1-2, with TRBD1 identical over 9 bases. This CDR3 comprises 14 residues. V shed 6 bases, J shed 8 bases, and the junction held 10 bases outside the gene matches. Germline V CDR1 and CDR2: SGHVS, FNYEAQ. As DNA, the CDR3 is TGTGCCAGCAGTAGTCCGGGACAGGGAGGAGGCTACACCTTC. It specifies CASSSPGQGGGYTF.

This clonotype was counted a few times. V is TRBV10-3 and J is TRBJ1-3; 8 positions match TRBD1. With V trimmed by 6 bases and J by 0 bases, 4 bases remained unmatched. Per germline, CDR1 ENHRY and CDR2 SYGVKD. This CDR3 comprises 15 residues. The CDR3 reads CAISDRGYSGNTIYF. CDR3 sequence (DNA): TGTGCCATCAGCGACAGGGGATACTCTGGAAACACCATATATTTT.

The rearrangement uses TRBV2 and TRBJ2-1; 8 positions match TRBD2. The CDR3 has 13 residues. The V gene end was trimmed by 8 bases and the J gene end by 8 bases; junction bases not matched to a gene: 8. Per the germline V gene, CDR1 is SNHLY and CDR2 is FYNNEI. The CDR3 loop reads CASFGTSVHEQFF. The DNA of the CDR3 is TGTGCCAGCTTCGGGACTAGTGTTCATGAGCAGTTCTTC.

This clonotype was seen a few times. The rearrangement joins TRBV11-1 to TRBJ2-7; D may be TRBD2 (6 bases). The CDR3 sequence is 15 residues long. The germline CDR1 and CDR2 sequences are SGHAT and FQDESV (reference sequence). V was pared by 2 bases and J by 2 bases, with 13 bases between. CDR3 region: CASSLLGGTPYEQYF. The DNA of the CDR3 is TGTGCCAGCAGCTTACTTGGCGGGACCCCCTACGAGCAGTACTTC.

The V and J genes are TRBV7-3 and TRBJ2-1; D not certain. The V gene lost 5 bases and the J gene lost 6 bases, with 14 bases spanning the gap. Germline V CDR1 and CDR2: SGHTA, FQGTGA. The CDR3 contains 14 residues. In nucleotides, the CDR3 is TGTGCCAGCAGCGTGTTGGGGTCAGGCAATGAGCAGTTCTTC. It translates to CASSVLGSGNEQFF.

This clonotype occurred a few times. This chain connects TRBV7-6 to TRBJ2-7; D remains unclear. The CDR3 is 14 amino acids. The germline gives CDR1 SGHVS, CDR2 FNYEAQ. Trimming pared 4 bases from V and 3 bases from J, leaving 13 bases between. CDR3 sequence reads: CASSSQPGSYEQYF. The CDR3 coding sequence is TGTGCCAGCAGCTCTCAACCCGGAAGCTACGAGCAGTACTTC.

The V gene is TRBV7-8, the J gene TRBJ2-1, with TRBD2 matching 15 bases. Germline loops: CDR1 SGHVS, CDR2 FQNEAQ. The CDR3 runs to 18 residues. The V gene end was trimmed by 3 bases and the J gene end by 3 bases; junction bases not matched to a gene: 6. The CDR3 protein is CASSFGLAGGPIYNEQFF. The DNA for the CDR3 is TGTGCCAGCAGCTTCGGACTAGCGGGAGGGCCTATCTACAATGAGCAGTTCTTC. The whole variable domain, remainder taken from reference TRBV7-8 and TRBJ2-1, is GAGVSQSPRYKVAKRGQDVALRCDPISGHVSLFWYQQALGQGPEFLTYFQNEAQLDKSGLPSDRFFAERPEGSVSTLKIQRTQQEDSAVYLCASSFGLAGGPIYNEQFFGPGTRLTVL.

This clonotype appeared a few times. The chain carries TRBV19 and TRBJ1-5; D possibly corresponds to TRBD1 (5 bases). Trimming cost V 5 bases and J 1 base, with 12 bases left between them. CDR1 is LNHDA and CDR2 is SQIVND in the germline V gene (reference sequence). This CDR3 has 15 amino acids. The CDR3 loop reads CASSFGTGSNQPQHF. The DNA of the CDR3 is TGTGCCAGTAGTTTCGGGACTGGAAGCAATCAGCCCCAGCATTTT.

This clonotype has a count of ten or more. In DNA form, the CDR3 reads TGTGCCAGCAGGCCATGGAGCTCCTACGAGCAGTACTTC. Amino acid sequence: CASRPWSSYEQYF. This chain links TRBV28 with TRBJ2-7; D ambiguous. The germline gives CDR1 MDHEN, CDR2 SYDVKM. Trimming stripped 6 bases from V and 0 bases from J, with 9 bases between. The length of the CDR3 is 13 residues.

This clonotype was detected a few times. This chain links TRBV6-1 with TRBJ2-2; maybe TRBD1 (5 bases). This CDR3 region has 13 residues. Germline V gene sequence: CDR1 MNHNS, CDR2 SASEGT. The ends were cut back, 7 bases at V and 3 bases at J, with 9 bases in the middle. The CDR3 DNA reads as TGTGCCAGCAAGGGGTTTTACACCGGGGAGCTGTTTTTT. Translating gives CASKGFYTGELFF.

This clonotype was seen only a few times. V usage is TRBV7-9 and J usage is TRBJ2-5; 7 bases align to TRBD1. The CDR3 consists of 16 residues. Trimming removed 5 bases from V and 7 bases from J; junction bases left unmatched: 16. The germline CDR1 and CDR2 sequences are SEHNR and FQNEAQ (reference sequence). CDR3 nucleotides: TGTGCCAGCAGCAGACGGGACAGCAACGTACAATGGACCCAGTACTTC. Amino acid sequence: CASSRRDSNVQWTQYF.

This clonotype was detected only a few times. This chain links TRBV29-1 with TRBJ2-7; D possibly corresponds to TRBD2 (5 bases). This CDR3 is 12 amino acids long. Germline lookup yields CDR1 SQVTM and CDR2 ANQGSEA. V lost 4 bases, J lost 3 bases, and 10 bases lay in between. The CDR3 DNA reads as TGCAGCGTTGCCGGAGCGGACTACGAGCAGTACTTC. It is translated as CSVAGADYEQYF.

V gene TRBV28 combines with J gene TRBJ2-5, with D possibly matching TRBD2 (6 bases). This CDR3 is 15 amino acids long. V was pared by 4 bases and J by 5 bases, with 17 bases between. The germline gives CDR1 MDHEN, CDR2 SYDVKM. The CDR3 nucleotides read TGTGCCAGCAGTTCGGAGCGGGCCCCCGGGGAGACCCAGTACTTC. It specifies CASSSERAPGETQYF.

In this sample, this clonotype turned up a few times. The rearrangement links TRBV28 to TRBJ2-2; D uncertain. V was trimmed by 3 bases and J by 7 bases, leaving 6 bases between them. CDR1 and CDR2 from the germline V gene are MDHEN and SYDVKM. CDR3 size: 12 residues. Here the CDR3 DNA reads TGTGCCAGCAGTTTTTTTGACGGGGAGCTGTTTTTT. Protein sequence: CASSFFDGELFF.